Listed below are T cell receptor beta chains from one sample, sequenced in a study of shared clonotypes between healthy human individuals. Assay: immunoSEQ multiplex PCR; the TCRdb copy retains only in-frame clones and omits some. Of roughly 2.4 million clones listed, under 97% are singletons. Sample: naive CD4+ T cells sorted from blood. Receptors were obtained from a man younger than 35 in good health. Both conserved end residues are part of each CDR3. Each record gives: V gene, J gene, D gene, CDR3 protein, CDR3 DNA. The D gene is left open where the match is weak.

v_gene: TRBV2
j_gene: TRBJ2-2
d_gene: TRBD1
CDR3aa: CASTRTGYTGELFF
CDR3nt: TGTGCCAGCACACGGACAGGGTACACCGGGGAGCTGTTTTTT

v_gene: TRBV21-1
j_gene: TRBJ2-5
d_gene: .
CDR3aa: CASGLARQETQYF
CDR3nt: TGTGCCAGCGGACTAGCGCGCCAAGAGACCCAGTACTTC

v_gene: TRBV7-3
j_gene: TRBJ1-6
d_gene: .
CDR3aa: CASSLEPSYNSPLHF
CDR3nt: TGTGCCAGCAGCTTAGAACCATCGTATAATTCACCCCTCCACTTT

v_gene: TRBV6-1
j_gene: TRBJ2-7
d_gene: TRBD2
CDR3aa: CASGSGALFNEQYF
CDR3nt: TGTGCCAGTGGGAGCGGGGCCCTTTTCAACGAGCAGTACTTC

v_gene: TRBV5-1
j_gene: TRBJ1-5
d_gene: .
CDR3aa: CASSLDPGASNQPQHF
CDR3nt: TGCGCCAGCAGCTTGGATCCAGGCGCAAGCAATCAGCCCCAGCATTTT

v_gene: TRBV20-1
j_gene: TRBJ2-1
d_gene: .
CDR3aa: CSASLLQSFF
CDR3nt: TGCAGTGCTAGTTTGTTGCAATCGTTCTTC

v_gene: TRBV6-5
j_gene: TRBJ1-4
d_gene: .
CDR3aa: CASNRRGTNEKLFF
CDR3nt: TGTGCCAGCAATCGCCGGGGAACTAATGAAAAACTGTTTTTT

v_gene: TRBV5-1
j_gene: TRBJ2-5
d_gene: .
CDR3aa: CASSLDTPGRQVRETQYF
CDR3nt: TGCGCCAGCAGCTTGGACACCCCGGGCCGTCAGGTCCGAGAGACCCAGTACTTC

v_gene: TRBV6-1
j_gene: TRBJ1-6
d_gene: .
CDR3aa: CASSEWGEYNSPLHF
CDR3nt: TGTGCCAGCAGTGAATGGGGGGAATATAATTCACCCCTCCACTTT

v_gene: TRBV7-9
j_gene: TRBJ2-3
d_gene: TRBD1
CDR3aa: CASSSQGGTDTQYF
CDR3nt: TGTGCCAGCAGTTCACAGGGGGGCACAGATACGCAGTATTTT

v_gene: TRBV15
j_gene: TRBJ2-7
d_gene: .
CDR3aa: CATSRAGSPDEQYF
CDR3nt: TGTGCCACCAGCAGAGCGGGTAGTCCCGACGAGCAGTACTTC

v_gene: TRBV19
j_gene: TRBJ1-2
d_gene: .
CDR3aa: CASSSGQPGAPNYGYTF
CDR3nt: TGTGCCAGTAGTTCGGGACAACCCGGAGCCCCTAACTATGGCTACACCTTC

v_gene: TRBV5-6
j_gene: TRBJ1-1
d_gene: TRBD1
CDR3aa: CASSFNRGTEAFF
CDR3nt: TGTGCCAGCAGCTTCAACAGGGGCACTGAAGCTTTCTTT

v_gene: TRBV5-1
j_gene: TRBJ1-4
d_gene: .
CDR3aa: CASSSTAATNEKLFF
CDR3nt: TGCGCCAGCAGCTCGACGGCGGCAACTAATGAAAAACTGTTTTTT

v_gene: TRBV5-6
j_gene: TRBJ2-3
d_gene: TRBD2
CDR3aa: CASGSGSPADTQYF
CDR3nt: TGTGCCAGCGGGAGCGGGAGCCCCGCAGATACGCAGTATTTT

v_gene: TRBV5-4
j_gene: TRBJ1-1
d_gene: .
CDR3aa: CASSTTGRTEAFF
CDR3nt: TGTGCCAGCAGCACCACAGGGCGCACTGAAGCTTTCTTT

v_gene: TRBV6-5
j_gene: TRBJ2-7
d_gene: TRBD1
CDR3aa: CASSPRDRAHEQYF
CDR3nt: TGTGCCAGCAGTCCCCGGGACAGGGCCCACGAGCAGTACTTC